The 19 T cell receptor beta chains below come from one sample, sequenced in a study of blood T cells in healthy people across ages. A J-beta primer mix and a sample-barcoded 5' primer were used in a second PCR of about 7 to 12 cycles. TCRdb analysed the 5' RACE reads with MiXCR anew, one entry per CDR3 protein. The sample records around 900,000 distinct CDR3 sequences, about 51% being singletons. The sample was blood. These receptors all come from a woman aged 55 to 70 in good health.

The rearrangement uses TRBV12-3 or TRBV12-4 and TRBJ1-2, with 7 bases lining up with TRBD1. Trimming cost V 3 bases and J 7 bases; bases outside gene matches: 5. CDR3 length: 13 amino acids. The CDR3: CASSLEGARGYTF. CDR3 sequence (DNA): TGTGCCAGCAGTTTGGAGGGGGCTCGTGGCTACACCTTC.

The chain couples TRBV6-2 or TRBV6-3 to TRBJ2-4; D gene uncertain. V lost 0 bases to trimming and J lost 13 bases, with 22 bases between them. The germline V gene encodes CDR1 MNHEY and CDR2 SVGEGT. CDR3 length: 16 amino acids. Written as DNA, the CDR3 is TGTGCCAGCAGTTACTCGCCTGGGGTAGACTCCTACAAGCAGTACTTC. It yields the protein CASSYSPGVDSYKQYF.

This clonotype has a count of ten or more. V usage is TRBV4-3 and J usage is TRBJ2-3, with 9 bases fitting TRBD1. This CDR3 contains 18 residues. V lost 0 bases, J lost 3 bases, and 10 bases stayed unmatched. Germline V CDR1 and CDR2: LGHNA, YSLEER. The CDR3 spells CASSQDPTGQGMTDTQYF. The CDR3 DNA follows: TGCGCCAGCAGCCAAGACCCCACTGGACAGGGGATGACAGATACGCAGTATTTT.

The rearrangement uses TRBV12-3 or TRBV12-4 and TRBJ2-7, with 14 positions matching TRBD2. Trimming cost V 5 bases and J 4 bases; bases outside gene matches: 10. The CDR3 contains 17 residues. CDR3 coding DNA: TGTGCCAGCAGTCTAGGGGGACTAGCGGGGGTTCGGTACGAGCAGTACTTC. Protein product: CASSLGGLAGVRYEQYF.

This chain links TRBV27 with TRBJ2-7, with a tentative D call TRBD2 (6 bases). The germline V and J ends were trimmed by 6 bases and 2 bases, with 23 bases remaining between them. In germline, CDR1 is MNHEY, CDR2 SMNVEV (reference sequence). The CDR3 has 17 residues. The CDR3 region is CASRVGTFQGVAYEQYF. The CDR3 nucleotides are TGTGCCAGCAGGGTTGGGACTTTTCAGGGTGTTGCCTACGAGCAGTACTTC.

This clonotype was recorded a few times. The chain recombines TRBV12-3 or TRBV12-4 with TRBJ2-5, with unresolved D. The CDR3 is 13 amino acids. V lost 4 bases to trimming and J lost 2 bases, with 8 bases between them. CDR3 loop: CASSSPGQETQYF. In DNA form, the CDR3 reads TGTGCCAGCAGTTCCCCTGGACAAGAGACCCAGTACTTC.

This clonotype has ten or more counts. The chain recombines TRBV18 with TRBJ1-2; perhaps TRBD1 as D (6 bases). The CDR3 runs 15 residues. Trimming took off 6 bases at V and 0 bases at J, with 14 bases between the two ends. CDR1 is KGHSH, CDR2 LQKENI, per germline. The CDR3: CASSPGHQANYGYTF. The CDR3 coding sequence is TGTGCCAGCTCCCCGGGACACCAAGCTAACTATGGCTACACCTTC.

This clonotype turned up a few times. CDR3 protein: CASSWQGENYGYTF. The CDR3 region has the DNA TGCGCCAGCAGCTGGCAGGGGGAAAACTATGGCTACACCTTC. V usage is TRBV4-1 and J usage is TRBJ1-2, with 7 bases lining up with TRBD1. Germline trimming cut 5 bases from V and 2 bases from J; bases unmatched to any gene: 5. There are 14 residues in the CDR3. Germline V gene sequence: CDR1 MGHRA, CDR2 YSYEKL.

The genes are TRBV18 and TRBJ2-3; TRBD1 matches 11 bases. V was clipped by 8 bases and J by 5 bases; unmatched bases: 6. This CDR3 has 14 residues. Germline V gives CDR1 KGHSH, CDR2 LQKENI. CDR3 nucleotide sequence: TGTGCCAGCGAAGGACAGGGGGCTGGAGATACGCAGTATTTT. It specifies CASEGQGAGDTQYF.

V gene TRBV10-3 combines with J gene TRBJ2-1; 8 bases agree with TRBD1. The CDR3 totals 12 residues. Germline values: CDR1 ENHRY, CDR2 SYGVKD. The ends lost 5 bases at V and 8 bases at J; junction bases unmatched: 2. CDR3 region: CAISQDRDEQFF. CDR3 nucleotides: TGTGCCATCAGTCAGGACAGGGATGAGCAGTTCTTC.

The chain combines TRBV7-2 with TRBJ2-5; 8 nucleotides align to TRBD2. The J call may be in error: the DNA end matches TRBJ2-7 better. In germline, CDR1 is SGHTA, CDR2 FQGNSA. This CDR3 is built from 14 residues. As DNA, the CDR3 is TGTGCCAGCCACTGGGGAGCGGGAGCAAACGAGCAGTACTTC. Its translation: CASHWGAGANEQYF.

This clonotype was observed a few times. The chain joins TRBV7-2 to TRBJ2-7; D is undetermined. CDR3 length: 13 amino acids. The V and J ends lost 4 bases and 0 bases respectively, with 7 bases between them. The germline CDR1 and CDR2 sequences are SGHTA and FQGNSA. CDR3 sequence: CASSSRSSYEQYF. The CDR3, as DNA: TGTGCCAGCAGCTCCCGAAGCTCCTACGAGCAGTACTTC.

CDR3 in DNA: TGTGCCAGCAGCCCGACGTTCGGAGCGGGAGGGAACGAGCAGTACTTC. It encodes CASSPTFGAGGNEQYF. The genes are TRBV7-9 and TRBJ2-7, with 10 bases fitting TRBD2. The length of the CDR3 is 16 residues. Germline CDR1 reads SEHNR; CDR2 reads FQNEAQ (reference sequence). The ends lost 5 bases at V and 5 bases at J; junction bases unmatched: 12. The full variable domain, its missing parts supplied by reference TRBV7-9 and TRBJ2-7, is DTGVSQNPRHKITKRGQNVTFRCDPISEHNRLYWYRQTLGQGPEFLTYFQNEAQLEKSRLLSDRFSAERPKGSFSTLEIQRTEQGDSAMYLCASSPTFGAGGNEQYFGPGTRLTVT.

The J gene is TRBJ2-3, the V gene TRBV6-2 or TRBV6-3; D may correspond to TRBD1 or TRBD2 (5 bases each). Germline V gene data show CDR1 as MNHEY and CDR2 as SVGEGT. The CDR3 runs to 14 residues. Trimming removed 5 bases at V and 2 bases at J, with 11 bases between. As DNA, the CDR3 is TGTGCCAGCAGTAAGGGGAGTCCCACAGATACGCAGTATTTT. Translating it yields CASSKGSPTDTQYF.

V gene TRBV5-1 combines with J gene TRBJ2-5; TRBD1 matches at 9 bases. V shed 4 bases, J shed 1 base, and the junction held 8 bases outside the gene matches. Germline CDR1 reads SGHRS; CDR2 reads YFSETQ. The CDR3 totals 16 residues. The CDR3 sequence: CASSNTGGNFQETQYF. The CDR3 nucleotides are TGCGCCAGCAGCAATACAGGGGGCAATTTCCAAGAGACCCAGTACTTC. The whole variable domain, remainder taken from reference TRBV5-1 and TRBJ2-5, is KAGVTQTPRYLIKTRGQQVTLSCSPISGHRSVSWYQQTPGQGLQFLFEYFSETQRNKGNFPGRFSGRQFSNSRSEMNVSTLELGDSALYLCASSNTGGNFQETQYFGPGTRLLVL.

This clonotype was found many times. The rearrangement uses TRBV4-1 and TRBJ2-7; possibly TRBD2 for D (5 bases). V shed 0 bases and J shed 0 bases, with 6 bases lying between them. The length of the CDR3 is 14 residues. Germline assignment: CDR1 MGHRA and CDR2 YSYEKL. CDR3 in amino acids: CASSQDRGSYEQYF. The CDR3 nucleotides are TGCGCCAGCAGCCAAGATCGGGGCTCCTACGAGCAGTACTTC.

This CDR3 reads CSAGRPGEPQHF. The CDR3 DNA follows: TGCAGCGCCGGACGGCCAGGGGAGCCCCAGCATTTT. This chain connects TRBV29-1 to TRBJ1-5, with TRBD1 as a possible D gene (6 bases). Germline-derived CDR1 and CDR2 are SQVTM and ANQGSEA. The CDR3 extends over 12 amino acids. Trimming cost V 7 bases and J 8 bases, with 15 bases left between them.

This clonotype was found a few times. This chain connects TRBV6-5 to TRBJ1-2; 7 bases line up with TRBD1. The CDR3 is made up of 12 amino acids. Germline V CDR1 and CDR2: MNHEY, SVGAGI. The ends lost 6 bases at V and 8 bases at J; junction bases unmatched: 6. The CDR3 region is CASRAQGGGYTF. The DNA of the CDR3 is TGTGCCAGCAGAGCCCAGGGGGGGGGCTACACCTTC.

This clonotype was detected a few times. The chain is built from TRBV13 and TRBJ1-6; TRBD1 matches at 7 bases. V shed 5 bases, J shed 13 bases, and the junction held 8 bases outside the gene matches. The germline V gene has CDR1 PRHDT and CDR2 FYEKMQ (reference sequence). There are 13 residues in the CDR3. The CDR3 region has the DNA TGTGCCAGCAGCCGGGGGACAGTCCGGCCCCTCCACTTT. This translates into CASSRGTVRPLHF.